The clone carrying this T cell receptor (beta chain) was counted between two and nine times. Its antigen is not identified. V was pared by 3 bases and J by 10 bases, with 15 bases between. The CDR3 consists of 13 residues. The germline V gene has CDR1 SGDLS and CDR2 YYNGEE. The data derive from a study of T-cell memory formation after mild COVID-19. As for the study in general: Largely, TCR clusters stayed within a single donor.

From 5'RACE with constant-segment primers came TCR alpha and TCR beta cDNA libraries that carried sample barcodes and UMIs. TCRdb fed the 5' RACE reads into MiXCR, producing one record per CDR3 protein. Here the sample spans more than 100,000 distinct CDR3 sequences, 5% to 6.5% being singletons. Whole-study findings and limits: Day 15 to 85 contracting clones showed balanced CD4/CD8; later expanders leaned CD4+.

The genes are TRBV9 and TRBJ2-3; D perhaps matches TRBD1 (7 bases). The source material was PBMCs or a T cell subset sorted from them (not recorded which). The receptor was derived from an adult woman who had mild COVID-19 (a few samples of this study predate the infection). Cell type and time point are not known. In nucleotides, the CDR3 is TGTGCCAGCAGCGCAACCCAGGGGGAGGCGCAGTATTTT. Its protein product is CASSATQGEAQYF.